This T cell receptor beta chain was sequenced in a study of T-cell memory formation after mild COVID-19. MiXCR was run by TCRdb on the 5' RACE reads, yielding one entry per CDR3 protein. The sample consists of hundreds of thousands of distinct CDR3 sequences, about 16% of them appearing once. The CDR3 has 14 amino acids. Germline V gene sequence: CDR1 SGHAT, CDR2 FQDESV (reference sequence). V dropped 2 bases and J dropped 10; count of bases not matched to a gene: 5. In its sample, this clonotype was seen a few times. The sequence came from a man younger than 35 who had mild COVID-19 (a few samples of this study predate the infection). Cell type and time point are not known. Material: PBMCs or a T cell subset sorted from them (not recorded which). The gene calls are TRBV11-1 and TRBJ1-6, with 7 positions matching TRBD1. CDR3: CASSLNRGESPLHF. The CDR3 DNA is TGTGCCAGCAGCTTAAACAGGGGCGAGTCACCCCTCCACTTT.